Included here is one T cell receptor (beta chain) sequence, with context. Its cognate antigen is unknown. CDR3 length: 13 amino acids. Between the trimmed V and J ends, which lost 5 bases and 3 bases, there was a span of 10 bases. Germline CDR1 SGHTA, CDR2 FQGNSA. This entry is derived from a study of OX40 agonist ivuxolimab in advanced cancers. General study findings and limits: Relative to CD4+ cells, CD8+ T cells on average had more expanded clones.

The repertoire was sequenced with immunoSEQ multiplex PCR; TCRdb's copy has only in-frame clones and lacks some. The sample lists about 94,000 clones, around 86% occurring once. The sample consisted of CD4+ or CD8+ T cells sorted from blood, taken in a trial of the OX40 agonist ivuxolimab. This TCR was recovered from an adult with an advanced solid tumor such as melanoma, head and neck, liver or kidney cancer. This chain connects TRBV7-2 to TRBJ1-2; a weak D match, TRBD1 (5 bases). The chain's CDR3 is CASSPDTYYGYTF. DNA for the CDR3: TGTGCCAGCAGCCCGGACACTTACTATGGCTACACCTTC. Together with reference TRBV7-2 and TRBJ1-2, the CDR3 gives the full variable domain: GAGVSQSPSNKVTEKGKDVELRCDPISGHTALYWYRQSLGQGLEFLIYFQGNSAPDKSGLPSDRFSAERTGGSVSTLTIQRTQQEDSAVYLCASSPDTYYGYTFGSGTRLTVV.